The sequence of this T cell receptor beta chain was determined in a study of blood T cell repertoires in COVID-19. Study at large: There were acute and convalescent COVID-19 samples, and they came from the United States, Italy and Spain. The cDNA or gDNA used as material had been derived from T cells, B-cell-depleted T cells, or PBMCs.

The V and J ends lost 0 bases and 3 bases, in that order; junction bases with no gene match: 2. The CDR3 sequence is 15 residues long. From germline, CDR1 is SGHNT and CDR2 YYREEE (reference sequence). In the authors' methods: Estimation of nucleated cell counts relied on the amplification of reference gene primers. The repertoire was sequenced with immunoSEQ multiplex PCR; TCRdb's copy has only in-frame clones and lacks some. Clone size and V and J calls were adopted from that table, with D and trimming inferred from the DNA. Of some 200,000 clones listed, about 85% are singletons. The sequenced sample was peripheral blood. The chain carries TRBV5-4 and TRBJ2-1, with 8 bases identical to TRBD1. The sequence derives from a man aged 55 to 69 with active or convalescent COVID-19. The CDR3 nucleotides read TGTGCCAGCAGCTTGGTGGGACAGGTCTACAATGAGCAGTTCTTC. It translates to CASSLVGQVYNEQFF.